This is a list of T cell receptor beta chains from one sample in a study of technical replicates of blood from a handful of donors. Data came from immunoSEQ multiplex PCR; TCRdb stores just in-frame clones and leaves some out. The table shows tens of thousands of clones, with about 86% occurring only once. Sequencing was done on a sample of PBMCs. The receptors derive from a human donor in good health. Some clones in this sample may be carry-over from other donors' samples. CDR3s include the opening cysteine and the closing phenylalanine or tryptophan.

V gene | CDR3 protein
TRBV30 | CAWSVRVRETQYF
TRBV7-9 | CASSLPLTGGYGYTF
TRBV19 | CASSIRWSYNSPLHF
TRBV30 | CAWSVRGSTQYF
TRBV11-1 | CASSPRQMGTEAFF
TRBV4-2 | CASSQVGDSYEQYF
TRBV11-3 | CASSAGLAGEETQYF
TRBV7-2 | CASSQQQGWYEQYF
TRBV11-3 | CASSFGGAGLYNEQFF
TRBV30 | CAWNSGLPYNEQFF
TRBV15 | CATSHYDQGTYSYNEQFF